Following are 8 T cell receptor beta chains from one sample sequenced in a study of blood T cell repertoires in COVID-19. TCRdb's copy holds only in-frame clones and misses some; the assay was immunoSEQ multiplex PCR. Of approximately 210,000 clones in the sample, approximately 91% were seen once. Material: peripheral blood. These receptors were obtained from a woman in her thirties or forties with acute or convalescent COVID-19.

A single count supports this clone. V gene TRBV5-6 combines with J gene TRBJ2-1, with TRBD2 as a possible D gene (6 bases). The ends were cut back, 1 base at V and 9 bases at J, with 11 bases in the middle. The CDR3 is made up of 13 amino acids. Looked up from germline, CDR1 is SGHDT and CDR2 is YYEEEE. In DNA form, the CDR3 reads TGTGCCAGCAGCTTGTTCGTCGGGGGTGAGCAGTTCTTC. It is translated as CASSLFVGGEQFF.

V gene TRBV2 combines with J gene TRBJ1-2; 8 bases are a match to TRBD1. Germline CDR1 reads SNHLY; CDR2 reads FYNNEI. This CDR3 is built from 14 residues. The junction had 11 bases not matched to a gene; V was cut back by 5 bases and J by 9 bases. This CDR3 reads CASSQGAPRRSYTF. The CDR3 coding sequence is TGTGCCAGCAGTCAGGGGGCTCCCCGTCGGAGCTACACCTTC. Drawing the rest from reference TRBV2 and TRBJ1-2, the complete variable domain is EPEVTQTPSHQVTQMGQEVILRCVPISNHLYFYWYRQILGQKVEFLVSFYNNEISEKSEIFDDQFSVERPDGSNFTLKIRSTKLEDSAMYFCASSQGAPRRSYTFGSGTRLTVV.

The gene calls are TRBV27 and TRBJ1-4; a possible D gene is TRBD1 (6 bases). CDR3 length equals 13 residues. The germline V and J ends were trimmed by 4 bases and 5 bases, with 8 bases remaining between them. Germline V gene data show CDR1 as MNHEY and CDR2 as SMNVEV (reference sequence). CDR3 bases: TGTGCCAGCAGTTCGGGGACAAATGAAAAACTGTTTTTT. This gives the protein CASSSGTNEKLFF. The variable domain in full, with the rest retrieved from reference TRBV27 and TRBJ1-4, is EAQVTQNPRYLITVTGKKLTVTCSQNMNHEYMSWYRQDPGLGLRQIYYSMNVEVTDKGDVPEGYKVSRKEKRNFPLILESPSPNQTSLYFCASSSGTNEKLFFGSGTQLSVL.

V gene TRBV6-1 combines with J gene TRBJ1-2; perhaps TRBD1 as D (5 bases). Germline values: CDR1 MNHNS, CDR2 SASEGT. Trimming took 2 bases from V and 4 from J, leaving 8 bases between them. This CDR3 region has 13 residues. The CDR3 sequence: CASSERQSYGYTF. The CDR3 DNA is TGTGCCAGCAGTGAACGACAGAGCTATGGCTACACCTTC.

This chain uses TRBV19 with TRBJ1-4, with no clear D. The length of the CDR3 is 15 residues. Trimming took off 7 bases at V and 3 bases at J, with 15 bases between the two ends. In germline, CDR1 is LNHDA, CDR2 SQIVND (reference sequence). CDR3 in DNA: TGTGCCAGTAATCCAACCAGGCGAGCTAATGAAAAACTGTTTTTT. This sequence encodes CASNPTRRANEKLFF. The full variable domain, in which reference TRBV19 and TRBJ1-4 provide the parts outside the CDR3, is DGGITQSPKYLFRKEGQNVTLSCEQNLNHDAMYWYRQDPGQGLRLIYYSQIVNDFQKGDIAEGYSVSREKKESFPLTVTSAQKNPTAFYLCASNPTRRANEKLFFGSGTQLSVL.

This clone has only one observation. The gene calls are TRBV6-4 and TRBJ2-3; TRBD1 matches 8 bases. CDR3 size: 15 residues. Germline CDR1 MRHNA, CDR2 SNTAGT. V trimming: 4 bases; J trimming: 2 bases; junction bases outside the gene matches: 5. CDR3 nucleotide sequence: TGTGCCAGCAGTGTTGGACAGGGTAACACAGATACGCAGTATTTT. Residues: CASSVGQGNTDTQYF.

This clone appeared a single time. The chain combines TRBV15 with TRBJ1-6, with D possibly being TRBD1 (5 bases). With 8 bases removed from V and 9 bases from J, the gap between germline ends came to 17 bases. The CDR3 sequence is 14 residues long. The V gene's germline CDR1 is LNHNV and CDR2 YYDKDF (reference sequence). In DNA, the CDR3 is TGTGCCACCTGGCGGGACCAGGGTAGTTCACCCCTCCACTTT. Amino acid sequence: CATWRDQGSSPLHF.

The chain employs TRBV27 and TRBJ2-1; 9 nucleotides match TRBD1. The CDR3 is 15 amino acids. Trimming removed 5 bases from V and 6 bases from J; junction bases left unmatched: 8. Germline V lookup: CDR1 MNHEY, CDR2 SMNVEV (reference sequence). CDR3 bases: TGTGCCAGCAGTAGACAGGGGGGCGAAGGCAATGAGCAGTTCTTC. It encodes CASSRQGGEGNEQFF.